This T cell receptor (beta chain) was retrieved from a study of tumor-infiltrating lymphocytes in glioblastoma multiforme. The CDR3 extends over 14 amino acids. Findings and limits, study-wide: Just one glioblastoma patient contributed to the TCR-mutation comparison. Unequal TCR RNA per T cell might skew measured clone sizes.

This clonotype was counted a few times. The antigen remains unidentified. The junction departs from the called germline gene at one end, perhaps through a read error. TCRB libraries came from RNA via three nested multiplex PCR rounds. TCRdb redid the calling of the multiplex PCR reads with MiXCR, one entry per CDR3 protein. The sample includes 20,000 or so distinct CDR3 sequences, under 80% of them seen just once. Sequencing input: peripheral blood. V is TRBV12-3 or TRBV12-4 and J is TRBJ2-1; 9 bases align to TRBD2. This sequence originates from a male donor with glioblastoma. For the CDR3, the DNA is TGTGCCAGTAGTTTATCTGGCGGGAGGGCTGATAAGTTCTTC. Its translation: CASSLSGGRADKFF.